This is a list of T cell receptor beta chains from one sample in a study of neurological immune-mediated disorders. Each CDR3 protein gets one entry after TCRdb re-called the 5' RACE reads with MiXCR. The sample contains roughly 20,000 distinct CDR3 sequences, 17% of which appear only once. Source material: CD8+ T cells from blood. Receptors originate from a woman between 18 and 29 years old with multiple sclerosis. The CDR3 runs from the conserved cysteine through the conserved F or W. A D gene is named only where the DNA matches it firmly. Size tells how often a clone was seen (once, few, many) or the class of an expanded clone, and some rows leave it out.

v_gene	j_gene	abundance	d_gene	CDR3nt	CDR3aa
TRBV6-1	TRBJ1-2	few	-	TGTGCCAGCAGTGAAGGGCGGAACTATGGCTACACCTTC	CASSEGRNYGYTF
TRBV5-1	TRBJ2-3	many	-	TGCGCCAGCAGCTTGGCCGAGGGGTGGACAGATACGCAGTATTTT	CASSLAEGWTDTQYF
TRBV12-3/TRBV12-4	TRBJ1-1	once	-	TGTGCCAGCAGTTTAGGTTCCGGGGGCGAAGCTTTCTTT	CASSLGSGGEAFF
TRBV7-2	TRBJ2-3	-	TRBD2	TGTGCCAGCAGCGTACGACTAGCGGGAGGGACAGATACGCAGTATTTT	CASSVRLAGGTDTQYF
TRBV11-2	TRBJ2-3	many	-	TGTGCCAGCAGCTTAGGTCCAGATACGCAGTATTTT	CASSLGPDTQYF
TRBV24-1	TRBJ2-5	many	TRBD1	TGTGCCACCAGTGGACAGGGGGAGGTGGAGACCCAGTACTTC	CATSGQGEVETQYF
TRBV18	TRBJ2-2	many	-	TGTGCCAGCTCACTGTATCGGAACACCGGGGAGCTGTTTTTT	CASSLYRNTGELFF
TRBV10-2	TRBJ2-2	many	-	TGCGCCAGCAGTGGAACACGAGAGAGAGGGACGAACACCGGGGAGCTGTTTTTT	CASSGTRERGTNTGELFF
TRBV20-1	TRBJ1-4	medium-sized	TRBD1	TGCAGTGCTAGAGGGACAGGGTCAAATGAAAAACTGTTTTTT	CSARGTGSNEKLFF
TRBV5-1	TRBJ1-5	many	TRBD1	TGCGCCAGTCCAAAGACAGGGGCCATCAATCAGCCCCAGCATTTT	CASPKTGAINQPQHF
TRBV7-9	TRBJ2-1	medium-sized	TRBD2	TGTGCCAGCAGCTCTAGCGGGAGGGCCGGGGATGAGCAGTTCTTC	CASSSSGRAGDEQFF
TRBV27	TRBJ1-1	many	-	TGTGTCAGCATCTACTCGGGAAACACGGCTGAAGCTTTCTTT	CVSIYSGNTAEAFF
TRBV5-1	TRBJ1-1	many	TRBD1	TGCGCCAGCAGCTATACCGGGACAGGTCTTGAAGCTTTCTTT	CASSYTGTGLEAFF
TRBV12-3/TRBV12-4	TRBJ1-2	many	TRBD1	TGTGCCAGCAGTCCCCTTCCCGGGACAGGGAATGGCTACACCTTC	CASSPLPGTGNGYTF
TRBV5-1	TRBJ2-5	-	-	TGCGCCAGCAGACCACGGACTTCTGAGAGGGAGACCCAGTACTTC	CASRPRTSERETQYF
TRBV7-9	TRBJ1-2	many	TRBD1	TGTGCCAGCAGAGGAACAGGGGGCGACTATGGCTACACCTTC	CASRGTGGDYGYTF
TRBV7-9	TRBJ2-6	many	-	TGTGCCAGCAGCCCAGCGGCCTATGACTCTGGGGCCAACGTCCTGACTTTC	CASSPAAYDSGANVLTF
TRBV10-3	TRBJ2-5	many	TRBD2	TGTGCCATCAGTGGGAGCGGGGGGGTTGAGACCCAGTACTTC	CAISGSGGVETQYF
TRBV11-2	TRBJ2-1	many	-	TGTGCCAGCAGCTTAGGACTTTACAATGAGCAGTTCTTC	CASSLGLYNEQFF
TRBV20-1	TRBJ2-1	-	TRBD2	TGCAGTGGTAGAGATCGTTTTAGCGGGGGGGCCCGAAATGAGCAGTTCTTC	CSGRDRFSGGARNEQFF
TRBV30	TRBJ1-3	many	-	TGTGCCTGGAGTGTCGCGGGGGTTGGAAACACCATATATTTT	CAWSVAGVGNTIYF
TRBV29-1	TRBJ2-6	-	-	TGCAGCGTAAGGACGGCCTCTGGGGCCAACGTCCTGACTTTC	CSVRTASGANVLTF
TRBV7-9	TRBJ2-2	many	-	TGTGCCAGCAGTGAGGGGTACCGGGAGCTGTTTTTT	CASSEGYRELFF
TRBV20-1	TRBJ2-3	many	TRBD2	TGCAGTGCTAGTTCCGCGGGAGGGCCTGGATCCACAGATACGCAGTATTTT	CSASSAGGPGSTDTQYF
TRBV20-1	TRBJ1-5	many	-	TGCAGTGCTAGAGGGGAGGGCGGACGGAAGAAGCCCCAGCATTTT	CSARGEGGRKKPQHF
TRBV29-1	TRBJ1-2	-	TRBD1	TGCAGCGCCGGGACAGGGGCTCCTGACTATGGCTACACCTTC	CSAGTGAPDYGYTF
TRBV5-1	TRBJ2-3	-	TRBD1	TGCGCCGGACGGGACAGGCCTAGCACAGATACGCAGTATTTT	CAGRDRPSTDTQYF
TRBV9	TRBJ2-3	many	TRBD2	TGTGCCAGCAGCGCCCCAATAGCGGGGGCGAGCACAGATACGCAGTATTTT	CASSAPIAGASTDTQYF
TRBV11-2	TRBJ2-1	many	TRBD2	TGTGCCAGCAGCTTATTATTAGCGGGAGGTCGTGGCAATGAGCAGTTCTTC	CASSLLLAGGRGNEQFF
TRBV29-1	TRBJ1-2	medium-sized	TRBD1	TGCAGCGTTGACGGACAGGCCCTCTATGGCTACACCTTC	CSVDGQALYGYTF
TRBV7-2	TRBJ2-2	many	-	TGTGCCAGCACCTGGGGGAGTCCGACAGGGGAGCTGTTTTTT	CASTWGSPTGELFF
TRBV9	TRBJ1-1	many	TRBD1	TGTGCCAGCAGCGTCGGCTCAGGGGGAAGGACTGAAGCTTTCTTT	CASSVGSGGRTEAFF
TRBV29-1	TRBJ1-2	many	-	TGCAGCCATTCAATCGGACCTACTGGCCACGGCTACACCTTC	CSHSIGPTGHGYTF
TRBV20-1	TRBJ1-2	many	TRBD1	TGCAGTGCTAGATTTTCAGGGGGCAATGGCTACACCTTC	CSARFSGGNGYTF
TRBV6-6	TRBJ1-4	many	-	TGTGCCAGCAGTTCTAGGCTAGATGAAAAACTGTTTTTT	CASSSRLDEKLFF
TRBV6-6	TRBJ2-2	many	-	TGTGCCAGCACCCAACGGGAAGACACCGGGGAGCTGTTTTTT	CASTQREDTGELFF
TRBV12-3/TRBV12-4	TRBJ1-2	many	-	TGTGCCAGCAGTCCCTCAGGGGTTAACTATGGCTACACCTTC	CASSPSGVNYGYTF
TRBV6-4	TRBJ1-1	many	-	TGTGCCAGCAGTGACTCGGACAACACTGAAGCTTTCTTT	CASSDSDNTEAFF
TRBV6-6	TRBJ2-2	many	-	TGTGCCAGCAGTTACGCCAGTCGGGTGAACACCGGGGAGCTGTTTTTT	CASSYASRVNTGELFF
TRBV5-5	TRBJ2-1	many	TRBD2	TGTGCCAGCAGCACCCGACTAGCGGGCTACAATGAGCAGTTCTTC	CASSTRLAGYNEQFF
TRBV6-6	TRBJ2-3	many	TRBD2	TGTGCCAGCAGTTACATAGCGGGGGGGAGGGATACGCAGTATTTT	CASSYIAGGRDTQYF
TRBV11-2	TRBJ2-3	many	-	TGTGCCAGCAGCTTAGCTCCAGATACGCAGTATTTT	CASSLAPDTQYF
TRBV7-2	TRBJ1-1	-	-	TGTGCCAGCAGCTTAGACCCGATCGGGGCTTTCTTT	CASSLDPIGAFF
TRBV27	TRBJ1-2	many	-	TGTGCCAGCAGCGGACCGGGAGCGATCTATGGCTACACCTTC	CASSGPGAIYGYTF
TRBV20-1	TRBJ2-7	many	TRBD1	TGCAGTGCTGCCGTTGACAGGGGGATTGGCGAGCAGTACTTC	CSAAVDRGIGEQYF
TRBV28	TRBJ2-5	many	-	TGTGCCAGCAGCCAGCTCGGGACGGAGCTAGAAGAGACCCAGTACTTC	CASSQLGTELEETQYF
TRBV14	TRBJ1-5	many	-	TGTGCCAGCAGCCAGACAGGTAATCAGCCCCAGCATTTT	CASSQTGNQPQHF
TRBV2	TRBJ2-3	many	-	TGTGCCAGCAAACCAGATAGCACAGATACGCAGTATTTT	CASKPDSTDTQYF
TRBV20-1	TRBJ1-1	medium-sized	-	TGCAGTGTCCAAAAGAAGGAGCACACTGAAGCTTTCTTT	CSVQKKEHTEAFF
TRBV3-1	TRBJ1-1	many	-	TGTGCCAGCAGCCTCGGGGAGAACACTGAAGCTTTCTTT	CASSLGENTEAFF
TRBV5-1	TRBJ2-1	-	-	TGCGCCAGCAGCCCCCCCAGGGGGGGGAACAATGAGCAGTTCTTC	CASSPPRGGNNEQFF
TRBV28	TRBJ2-5	-	TRBD2	TGTGCCAGCAAAAGATCGGGAGCGGGGGGACGAGAGACCCAGTACTTC	CASKRSGAGGRETQYF
TRBV25-1	TRBJ1-1	-	-	TGTGCCAGCACCCGAGGTACAGGGTACGGGATGAACACTGAAGCTTTCTTT	CASTRGTGYGMNTEAFF
TRBV12-3/TRBV12-4	TRBJ1-2	many	-	TGTGCCAGCAGTTTACTCGGAGGGGGTAGCTATGGCTACACCTTC	CASSLLGGGSYGYTF
TRBV6-1	TRBJ2-5	-	-	TGTGCCAGCAGTGCTGCCGACGTTGAGACCCAGTACTTC	CASSAADVETQYF
TRBV7-9	TRBJ2-3	many	TRBD2	TGTGCCAGCAGAGGACTAGCGGGGACCACAGATACGCAGTATTTT	CASRGLAGTTDTQYF
TRBV28	TRBJ1-1	many	TRBD1	TGTGCCAGCAGTTCGAATCCGGGACAGGGTGTGAGCACTGAAGCTTTCTTT	CASSSNPGQGVSTEAFF
TRBV6-4	TRBJ2-1	many	TRBD2	TGTGCCAGCAGCGGAAGCGGGGGGGGATACAATGAGCAGTTCTTC	CASSGSGGGYNEQFF
TRBV27	TRBJ1-5	many	TRBD1	TGTGCCAGCAGTTTATCCAGGGGGAATCAGCCCCAGCATTTT	CASSLSRGNQPQHF
TRBV19	TRBJ2-2	-	TRBD1	TGTGCCAGTAGATGGACAGGCGCGAACACCGGGGAGCTGTTTTTT	CASRWTGANTGELFF